The 12 T cell receptor beta chains in this list originate from one sample, sequenced in a study of T cell responses to AZD1222 COVID-19 vaccine. Some clones are missing from TCRdb's copy, which holds only in-frame ones; the method was immunoSEQ multiplex PCR. This sample has 98,000 or so clones, with 65% to 85% found just once. Specimen: peripheral blood, collected 28 days after the second AZD1222 dose. Source of these receptors: an adult who received the AZD1222 COVID-19 vaccine.

This chain connects TRBV2 to TRBJ1-5; D gene uncertain. V shed 7 bases and J shed 0 bases, with 10 bases lying between them. CDR3 size: 14 residues. Germline V gene sequence: CDR1 SNHLY, CDR2 FYNNEI. DNA for the CDR3: TGTGCCAGCACCGACGGCTATAGCAATCAGCCCCAGCATTTT. It codes for CASTDGYSNQPQHF.

V usage is TRBV5-5 and J usage is TRBJ2-2; no clear D. The CDR3 is 14 amino acids. Per germline, CDR1 SGHKS and CDR2 YYEKEE (reference sequence). V lost 4 bases and J lost 0, with 7 bases in between. The CDR3 DNA is TGTGCCAGCAGCATTATCGCGAACACCGGGGAGCTGTTTTTT. The encoded protein is CASSIIANTGELFF. The whole variable domain, filled in from reference TRBV5-5 and TRBJ2-2, reads DAGVTQSPTHLIKTRGQQVTLRCSPISGHKSVSWYQQVLGQGPQFIFQYYEKEERGRGNFPDRFSARQFPNYSSELNVNALLLGDSALYLCASSIIANTGELFFGEGSRLTVL.

This chain uses TRBV27 with TRBJ1-5; D gene uncertain. Deletions cut 2 bases from V and 2 bases from J, with 7 bases between. Germline lookup yields CDR1 MNHEY and CDR2 SMNVEV (reference sequence). The CDR3 covers 14 residues. The CDR3 DNA reads TGTGCCAGCAGTTTAATTGGTGGCAATCAGCCCCAGCATTTT. It translates to CASSLIGGNQPQHF.

In its sample, this clone was seen many times. Other nucleotide sequences in the sample specify the same CDR3. The chain is built from TRBV6-5 and TRBJ2-1; D unclear. The CDR3 is 11 amino acids. The ends were cut back, 6 bases at V and 8 bases at J, with 8 bases in the middle. In germline, CDR1 is MNHEY, CDR2 SVGAGI. The CDR3 sequence: CASRLGDEQFF. DNA of the CDR3: TGTGCCAGCAGGCTAGGTGATGAGCAGTTCTTC.

The chain couples TRBV6-5 to TRBJ1-1; 8 bases map to TRBD1. The CDR3 is made up of 15 amino acids. CDR1 and CDR2 from the germline V gene are MNHEY and SVGAGI. V dropped 7 bases and J dropped 1; count of bases not matched to a gene: 8. CDR3 nucleotides: TGTGCCAGCAACAAAGAAGGACAGGGGAACACTGAAGCTTTCTTT. Protein sequence: CASNKEGQGNTEAFF.

The V gene is TRBV10-1, the J gene TRBJ2-2; 14 nucleotides agree with TRBD2. V lost 2 bases to trimming and J lost 1 base; unmatched junction nucleotides: 3. The CDR3 sequence is 18 residues long. CDR1 is WNHNN and CDR2 is SYGVQD in the germline V gene (reference sequence). CDR3 sequence (DNA): TGCGCCAGCAGTGAGGTGGGACTAGCGGGGGTGAACACCGGGGAGCTGTTTTTT. Translated: CASSEVGLAGVNTGELFF.

The chain combines TRBV11-3 with TRBJ2-1; unclear D gene. CDR1 and CDR2 (germline): SGHNT, YENEEA. The germline V and J ends were trimmed by 3 bases and 9 bases, with 9 bases remaining between them. The CDR3 contains 12 residues. CDR3 DNA: TGTGCCAGCAGCTTGCCAGCCTTTGAGCAGTTCTTC. Its protein product is CASSLPAFEQFF.

V usage is TRBV7-8 and J usage is TRBJ1-2, with TRBD1 as a possible D gene (6 bases). V lost 5 bases and J 4 bases, leaving 17 bases between the germline ends. The CDR3 has 15 amino acids. The germline V gene has CDR1 SGHVS and CDR2 FQNEAQ. The CDR3 spells CASSLSGEKAYGYTF. The CDR3 bases are TGTGCCAGCAGCCTGTCAGGGGAGAAGGCCTATGGCTACACCTTC.

The chain couples TRBV6-5 to TRBJ1-2; TRBD1 matches 7 bases. The CDR3 has 13 residues. V trimming: 6 bases; J trimming: 5 bases; junction bases outside the gene matches: 6. CDR1 MNHEY and CDR2 SVGAGI come from the germline V gene. CDR3 DNA sequence: TGTGCCAGCAGGCCGACAGGGTATTATGGCTACACCTTC. Amino acid sequence: CASRPTGYYGYTF.

This chain uses TRBV9 with TRBJ1-3, with a tentative D call TRBD1 (5 bases). Germline V gene data show CDR1 as SGDLS and CDR2 as YYNGEE. The CDR3 length is 15 residues. Trimming left V 4 bases short and J 7 bases short, with 18 bases between. Here the CDR3 reads CASSSWDARRNTIYF. In DNA form, the CDR3 reads TGTGCCAGCAGCTCTTGGGACGCCCGGAGGAACACCATATATTTT.

The rearrangement uses TRBV5-5 and TRBJ1-2; 9 bases match TRBD1. The CDR3 spans 18 residues. The germline CDR1 and CDR2 sequences are SGHKS and YYEKEE (reference sequence). Trimming at V came to 3 bases and at J to 3 bases, leaving 15 bases not matched to a gene. The CDR3 coding sequence is TGTGCCAGCAGCTCTTGGCCCATGGGACAGGGAAGTTACTATGGCTACACCTTC. Translation: CASSSWPMGQGSYYGYTF.

The rearrangement joins TRBV5-1 to TRBJ1-2; D not certain. The germline V gene has CDR1 SGHRS and CDR2 YFSETQ. CDR3 length: 12 amino acids. Trimming removed 4 bases at V and 7 bases at J, with 11 bases between. CDR3 DNA sequence: TGCGCCAGCAGCGAAACAGAGGCTGGCTACACCTTC. It codes for CASSETEAGYTF. Full variable domain (rest looked up from reference TRBV5-1 and TRBJ1-2): KAGVTQTPRYLIKTRGQQVTLSCSPISGHRSVSWYQQTPGQGLQFLFEYFSETQRNKGNFPGRFSGRQFSNSRSEMNVSTLELGDSALYLCASSETEAGYTFGSGTRLTVV.